This T cell receptor beta chain was recorded in a study of Graves' ophthalmopathy and Graves' hyperthyroidism. Ophthalmopathy was moderately-to-severely active, CAS at least 3, NOSPECS at least 4, lasting under 3 months. No donor had other autoimmune disease, uncontrolled infection, pregnancy or lactation. J gave up 2 bases and V 6 bases, and 4 bases lay outside the gene matches. CDR3 size: 13 residues. Germline V gene sequence: CDR1 MNHEY, CDR2 SVGEGT. This clonotype was detected many times. Its specificity is not known. Notes on the study in general: Blood samples also showed most expanded thyroid clonotypes exceeding 0.001 frequency. Between ophthalmopathy and stable hyperthyroidism, a 13-signature model drew a separation with about 88% sensitivity and roughly 80% specificity.

Amplified TCR beta CDR3 regions were obtained using RNA transcripts as template. The workflow started with a first-round RT-PCR run with HTBI primers and then moved on to a second-round multiplex PCR. TCRdb analysed the multiplex PCR reads with MiXCR anew, one entry per CDR3 protein. The repertoire holds a few hundred thousand distinct CDR3 sequences, with approximately 20% as singletons. Sequenced: peripheral blood. The clonotype originates from a woman under 30 with Graves' ophthalmopathy. The chain recombines TRBV6-2 or TRBV6-3 with TRBJ2-7, with 7 bases matching TRBD1. The DNA for the CDR3 is TGTGCCAGCAGGCGACAGGGTCCCTACGAGCAGTACTTC. Translation: CASRRQGPYEQYF.